This TCR beta chain was recovered during a study of response to subunit inactivated influenza vaccine. Regarding the study as a whole: The authors suggested that every seasonal influenza vaccination recruits few new T cells.

TCRdb analysed the RT-PCR reads with MiXCR anew, one entry per CDR3 protein. In the table there are some 500,000 distinct CDR3 sequences, about 25% of which are singletons. Trimming stripped 6 bases from V and 12 bases from J, with 21 bases between. Germline V CDR1 and CDR2: MNHEY, SVGEGT. The CDR3 is 14 amino acids. This clonotype was observed many times. Its specificity is unknown. The sequencing used CD4+ T cells sorted from PBMCs, collected more than 4 days after vaccination. This TCR was sampled from a man aged 50 to 59 who received an inactivated influenza vaccine. The genes are TRBV6-2 or TRBV6-3 and TRBJ2-1; a weak D match, TRBD1 (5 bases). CDR3 DNA sequence: TGTGCCAGCAGCCAGAAATCACTACGAACAGGGCAGTTCTTC. This encodes CASSQKSLRTGQFF.